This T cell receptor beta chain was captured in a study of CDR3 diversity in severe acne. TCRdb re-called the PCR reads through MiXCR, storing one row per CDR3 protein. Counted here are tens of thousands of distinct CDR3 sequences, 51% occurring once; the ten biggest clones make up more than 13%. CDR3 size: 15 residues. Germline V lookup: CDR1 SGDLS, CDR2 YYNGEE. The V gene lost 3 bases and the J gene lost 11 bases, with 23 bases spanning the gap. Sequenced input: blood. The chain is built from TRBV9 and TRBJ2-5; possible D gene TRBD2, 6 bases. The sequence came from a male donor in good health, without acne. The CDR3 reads CASSAVGGSTDTQYF. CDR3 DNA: TGTGCCAGCAGCGCCGTGGGGGGTAGCACAGATACGCAGTACTTC. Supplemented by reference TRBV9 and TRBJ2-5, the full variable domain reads DSGVTQTPKHLITATGQRVTLRCSPRSGDLSVYWYQQSLDQGLQFLIQYYNGEERAKGNILERFSAQQFPDLHSELNLSSLELGDSALYFCASSAVGGSTDTQYFGPGTRLLVL.